One TCR beta chain is described in this entry. The target antigen is unknown. Assay: immunoSEQ multiplex PCR; the TCRdb copy retains only in-frame clones and omits some. The data contain some 250,000 clones, 90% to 95% of them seen just once; the ten biggest clones take up 0.55%. The data belong to a study of T cell responses to AZD1222 COVID-19 vaccine. Whole-study findings and limits: Targets within unmutated variant regions were reportedly found for nearly half of spike-specific TCRs.

The receptor was isolated from an adult who received the AZD1222 COVID-19 vaccine. The sequencing used peripheral blood, collected 28 days after the second AZD1222 dose.

Written as DNA, the CDR3 is TGTGCCAGCAGCTTGGCCAAGGCTAGCGGGTCGACCTACGAGCAGTACTTC. Translating gives CASSLAKASGSTYEQYF. This chain uses TRBV5-4 with TRBJ2-7, with 8 positions matching TRBD2. Germline V gene lookup returns CDR1 SGHNT and CDR2 YYREEE (reference sequence). Trimming took 0 bases from V and 2 from J; bases not matched to a gene: 10. The CDR3 runs 17 residues.